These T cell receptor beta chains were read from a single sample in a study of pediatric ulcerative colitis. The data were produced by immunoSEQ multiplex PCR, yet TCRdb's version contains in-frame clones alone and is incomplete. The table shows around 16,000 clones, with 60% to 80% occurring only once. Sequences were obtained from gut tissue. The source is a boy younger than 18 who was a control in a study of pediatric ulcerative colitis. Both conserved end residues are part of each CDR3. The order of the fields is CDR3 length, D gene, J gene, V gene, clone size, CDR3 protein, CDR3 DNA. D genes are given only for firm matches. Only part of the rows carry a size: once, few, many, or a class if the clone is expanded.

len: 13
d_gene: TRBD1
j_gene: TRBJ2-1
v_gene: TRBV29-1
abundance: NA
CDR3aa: CSVSSGQDNEQFF
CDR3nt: TGCAGCGTTTCATCGGGACAGGACAATGAGCAGTTCTTC

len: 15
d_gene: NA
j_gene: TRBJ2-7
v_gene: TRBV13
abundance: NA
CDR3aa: CASSYGRNLTYEQYF
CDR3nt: TGTGCCAGCAGCTATGGCAGGAACCTAACCTACGAGCAGTACTTC

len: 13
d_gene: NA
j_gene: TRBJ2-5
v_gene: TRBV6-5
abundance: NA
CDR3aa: CASSYRPQETQYF
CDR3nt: TGTGCCAGCAGTTATAGGCCCCAAGAGACCCAGTACTTC

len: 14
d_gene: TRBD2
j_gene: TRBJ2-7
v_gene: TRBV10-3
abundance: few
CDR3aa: CAISDGEGQYEQYF
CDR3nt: TGTGCCATCAGTGATGGGGAGGGGCAGTACGAGCAGTACTTC

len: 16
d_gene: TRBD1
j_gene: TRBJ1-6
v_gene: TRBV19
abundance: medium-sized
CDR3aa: CASSRTGGSYNSPLHF
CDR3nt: TGTGCCAGTAGTAGGACAGGGGGCTCCTATAATTCACCCCTCCACTTT

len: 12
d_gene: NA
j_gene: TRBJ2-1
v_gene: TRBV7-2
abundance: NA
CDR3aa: CASLRPNNEQFF
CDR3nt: TGTGCCAGCCTTCGACCTAACAATGAGCAGTTCTTC

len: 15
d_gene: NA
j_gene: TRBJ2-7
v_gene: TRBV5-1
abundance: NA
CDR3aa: CASSIWTSGALEQYF
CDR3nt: TGCGCCAGCAGCATTTGGACGTCGGGAGCCCTCGAGCAGTACTTC

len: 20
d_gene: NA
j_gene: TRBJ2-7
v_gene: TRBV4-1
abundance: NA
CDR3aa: CASSQVFRRIEGGASYEQYF
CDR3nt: TGCGCCAGCAGCCAAGTCTTCCGACGTATCGAGGGGGGGGCCTCCTACGAGCAGTACTTC

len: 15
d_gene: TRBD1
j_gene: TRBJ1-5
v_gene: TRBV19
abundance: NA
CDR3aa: CASLRTGDSNQPQHF
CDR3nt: TGTGCCAGTCTCCGGACAGGAGATAGCAATCAGCCCCAGCATTTT

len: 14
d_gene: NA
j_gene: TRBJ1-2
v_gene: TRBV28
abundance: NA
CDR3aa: CASSLSGENYGYTF
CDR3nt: TGTGCCAGCAGTTTATCGGGGGAAAACTATGGCTACACCTTC

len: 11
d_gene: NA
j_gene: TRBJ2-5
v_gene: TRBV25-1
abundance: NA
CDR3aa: CASSGPGTQYF
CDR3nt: TGTGCCAGCAGTGGACCAGGGACCCAGTACTTC

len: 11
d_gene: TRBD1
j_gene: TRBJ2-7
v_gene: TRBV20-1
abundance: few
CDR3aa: CSGTGDGEQYF
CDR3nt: TGCAGTGGGACAGGGGACGGAGAGCAGTACTTC

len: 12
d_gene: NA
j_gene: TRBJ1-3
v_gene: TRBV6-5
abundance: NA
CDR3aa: CASRATGDTIYF
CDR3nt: TGTGCCAGCAGGGCGACAGGCGACACCATATATTTT

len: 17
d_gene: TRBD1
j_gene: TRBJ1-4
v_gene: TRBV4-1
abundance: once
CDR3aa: CASSQVKAGTGNEKLFF
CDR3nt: TGCGCCAGCAGCCAGGTAAAGGCTGGGACAGGGAATGAAAAACTGTTTTTT

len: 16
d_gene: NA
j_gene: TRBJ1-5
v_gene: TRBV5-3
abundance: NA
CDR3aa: CARSLGVRGSNQPQHF
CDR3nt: TGTGCCAGAAGCTTGGGTGTCAGGGGTAGCAATCAGCCCCAGCATTTT

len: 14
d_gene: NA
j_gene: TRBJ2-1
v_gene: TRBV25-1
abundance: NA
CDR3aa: CASVGPSSYNEQFF
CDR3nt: TGTGCCAGCGTTGGCCCGAGCTCCTACAATGAGCAGTTCTTC

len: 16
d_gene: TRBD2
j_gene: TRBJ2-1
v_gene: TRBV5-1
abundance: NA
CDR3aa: CASRPTSDQSGNEQFF
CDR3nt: TGCGCCAGCAGACCAACTAGCGACCAATCCGGGAATGAGCAGTTCTTC

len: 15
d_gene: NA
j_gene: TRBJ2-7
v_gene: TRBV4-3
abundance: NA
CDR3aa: CASSPKGVVPYEQYF
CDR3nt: TGCGCCAGCAGCCCAAAGGGGGTGGTCCCCTACGAGCAGTACTTC

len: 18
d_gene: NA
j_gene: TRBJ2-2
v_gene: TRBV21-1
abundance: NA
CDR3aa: CASSKKNRTGVSTGELFF
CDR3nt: TGTGCCAGCAGCAAAAAAAACAGGACCGGGGTAAGCACCGGGGAGCTGTTTTTT

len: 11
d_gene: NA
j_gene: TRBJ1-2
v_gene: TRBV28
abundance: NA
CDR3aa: CASTYISGYTF
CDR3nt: TGTGCCAGCACCTATATATCAGGCTACACCTTC

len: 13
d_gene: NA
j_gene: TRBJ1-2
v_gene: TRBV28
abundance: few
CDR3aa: CASSEGQRYGYTF
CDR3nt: TGTGCCAGCAGTGAAGGACAGCGCTATGGCTACACCTTC

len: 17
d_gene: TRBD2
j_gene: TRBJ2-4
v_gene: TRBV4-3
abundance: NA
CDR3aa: CASSQDLAGGPANIQYF
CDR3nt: TGCGCCAGCAGCCAAGATCTAGCGGGGGGTCCTGCAAACATTCAGTACTTC